The 10 T cell receptor beta chains below all came from one sample that was sequenced in a study of blood T cell repertoires in COVID-19. Profiling relied on immunoSEQ multiplex PCR, and the TCRdb table lists in-frame clones only, not all of them. Here the sample spans more than 90,000 clones, approximately 79% being singletons. Material for sequencing was peripheral blood. The receptors shown here come from a man aged 45-65 years with acute or convalescent COVID-19.

The chain is built from TRBV6-6 and TRBJ1-2; 8 nucleotides agree with TRBD1. The V gene's germline CDR1 is MNHNY and CDR2 SVGAGI (reference sequence). The trim removed 2 bases at V and 8 bases at J, leaving 10 bases unmatched. This CDR3 is 15 amino acids long. The CDR3 reads CASSYGQGASEGYTF. CDR3 DNA sequence: TGTGCCAGCAGTTACGGCCAGGGGGCGTCGGAAGGCTACACCTTC.

The rearrangement links TRBV28 to TRBJ1-1; 7 positions agree with TRBD1. Trimming cost V 2 bases and J 4 bases; bases outside gene matches: 7. There are 15 residues in the CDR3. The germline V gene has CDR1 MDHEN and CDR2 SYDVKM. In DNA form, the CDR3 reads TGTGCCAGCAGTTTAAACAGGGGCCGGAGCACTGAAGCTTTCTTT. Translated, it gives CASSLNRGRSTEAFF. The full variable domain, its missing parts supplied by reference TRBV28 and TRBJ1-1, is DVKVTQSSRYLVKRTGEKVFLECVQDMDHENMFWYRQDPGLGLRLIYFSYDVKMKEKGDIPEGYSVSREKKERFSLILESASTNQTSMYLCASSLNRGRSTEAFFGQGTRLTVV.

The gene calls are TRBV11-2 and TRBJ1-1; D perhaps matches TRBD1 (5 bases). The V gene's germline CDR1 is SGHAT and CDR2 FQNNGV. This CDR3 is 15 amino acids long. The germline V and J ends were trimmed by 4 bases and 5 bases, with 17 bases remaining between them. The CDR3 sequence is CASSYGEGLGTEAFF. The CDR3 DNA is TGTGCCAGCAGCTACGGGGAGGGGTTGGGAACTGAAGCTTTCTTT.

This clone was detected a few times. The rearrangement uses TRBV27 and TRBJ2-6, with a possible D match to TRBD1 (5 bases). The CDR3 runs 16 residues. V was shortened by 3 bases and J by 4 bases, with 13 bases between the two germline ends. Germline V gene lookup returns CDR1 MNHEY and CDR2 SMNVEV (reference sequence). DNA for the CDR3: TGTGCCAGCAGTTTCAGGGAACACGCCGGGGCCAACGTCCTGACTTTC. It specifies CASSFREHAGANVLTF.

This clone showed up just a few times. The J gene is TRBJ2-5, the V gene TRBV30; D remains unclear. Germline values: CDR1 GTSNPN, CDR2 SVGIG (reference sequence). The CDR3 covers 13 residues. The V gene lost 0 bases and the J gene lost 4 bases, with 9 bases spanning the gap. The chain's CDR3 is CAWSVRGSETQYF. The DNA for the CDR3 is TGTGCCTGGAGTGTACGAGGTTCAGAGACCCAGTACTTC.

This clone showed up many times. The CDR3, as DNA: TGTGCCAGCAGCTACCCCCGGACAGGGCTCTATGGCTACACCTTC. It yields the protein CASSYPRTGLYGYTF. The V call is TRBV21-1, the J call TRBJ1-2; TRBD1 is taken as the D call from the table, unchecked against the DNA. TRBV21-1 is a recognized pseudogene. This CDR3 has 15 residues.

V gene TRBV3-1 (or the pseudogene TRBV3-2) combines with J gene TRBJ2-6, with unresolved D. Trimming shortened V by 2 bases and J by 12 bases, and 5 bases separated the two germline ends. Germline assignment: CDR1 LGHDT and CDR2 YNNKEL (reference sequence). There are 11 residues in the CDR3. This chain's CDR3 is CASSQNFVLTF. The DNA of the CDR3 is TGTGCCAGCAGCCAAAACTTCGTCCTGACTTTC.

The V and J genes are TRBV3-1 (or the pseudogene TRBV3-2) and TRBJ2-5; 7 bases fit TRBD2. CDR3 length equals 15 residues. V dropped 1 base and J dropped 4; count of bases not matched to a gene: 6. Germline V gene sequence: CDR1 LGHDT, CDR2 YNNKEL (reference sequence). Here the CDR3 reads CASSQGSWGGETQYF. Here the CDR3 DNA reads TGTGCCAGCAGCCAAGGAAGTTGGGGGGGAGAGACCCAGTACTTC.

This clone was found many times. Other DNA sequences in this sample translate to the same CDR3. The rearrangement links TRBV10-1 to TRBJ1-6; perhaps TRBD1 as D (6 bases). The CDR3 is 15 residues long. Germline values: CDR1 WNHNN, CDR2 SYGVQD (reference sequence). Between the trimmed V and J ends, which lost 0 bases and 7 bases, there was a span of 10 bases. CDR3 sequence (DNA): TGCGCCAGCAGTGAGTCACGGACAGAAAATTCACCCCTCCACTTT. Translation: CASSESRTENSPLHF.

The rearrangement uses TRBV5-1 and TRBJ2-3, with D unclear. Germline V gene data show CDR1 as SGHRS and CDR2 as YFSETQ. V was pared by 5 bases and J by 0 bases, with 13 bases between. This CDR3 spans 15 amino acids. This CDR3 reads CASSPTASSTDTQYF. The CDR3 DNA is TGCGCCAGCAGTCCTACAGCTTCTAGCACAGATACGCAGTATTTT.